This T cell receptor beta chain is drawn from a study of blood T cells in healthy people across ages. The study's findings and limits: More naive CD4+ cells and higher diversity marked long-lived donors relative to aged donors. Strongly correlated with naive T cell percentage was TCR beta diversity.

The use of a sample-barcoded 5' primer and a J-beta primer mix characterized a second PCR of about 6 to 12 cycles. Template switching added a 12-random-nucleotide identifier to every cDNA molecule. Each CDR3 protein gets one entry after TCRdb re-called the 5' RACE reads with MiXCR. The sample has 710,000 or so distinct CDR3 sequences; approximately 31% are singletons. This clonotype has just a few counts. Its antigen is undetermined. The authors extracted at least 6 micrograms of total RNA per sample. The V end was cut by 5 bases, the J end by 4 bases, with 14 bases between. The CDR3 is 15 residues long. The germline gives CDR1 SEHNR, CDR2 FQNEAQ (reference sequence).

The receptor was derived from a woman of 80 years or more in good health. Sequencing was carried out using blood. The chain couples TRBV7-9 to TRBJ2-2; TRBD1 is a possible D gene (5 bases). The CDR3, as DNA: TGTGCCAGCAGCCCTTCTTCAGGGATCACCGGGGAGCTGTTTTTT. It encodes CASSPSSGITGELFF.